This is a list of T cell receptor beta chains from one sample in a study of regulatory T cells in long-lasting Graves disease. TCRdb analysed the multiplex PCR reads with MiXCR anew, one entry per CDR3 protein. The data show 350,000 to 500,000 distinct CDR3 sequences, around 23% seen once. The sample in question was peripheral blood mononuclear cells (PBMCs), obtained when the disease was refractory, from a patient treated with antithyroid drugs. These receptors all come from a female donor with Graves disease. CDR3s include the opening cysteine and the closing phenylalanine or tryptophan. D genes are given only for firm matches. Expanded clones are given a class, and other clones once, few, many or no size at all.

cdr3_aa,cdr3_nt,clone_size,v_call,d_call,j_call
CASSSPGGPSSYEQYF,TGTGCCAGCAGCTCCCCGGGAGGGCCCAGCTCCTACGAGCAGTACTTC,NA,TRBV27,TRBD2,TRBJ2-7
CASSLRDEQYF,TGTGCCAGCAGTTTAAGAGACGAGCAGTACTTC,many,TRBV28,NA,TRBJ2-7
CASRSRDVNQPQHF,TGTGCCAGTAGATCCCGGGACGTAAATCAGCCCCAGCATTTT,many,TRBV2,NA,TRBJ1-5
CASSQAGKQETQYF,TGTGCCAGCAGCCAAGCAGGTAAACAAGAGACCCAGTACTTC,many,TRBV3-1,NA,TRBJ2-5
CASRSNEQFF,TGTGCCAGCCGTAGCAATGAGCAGTTCTTC,few,TRBV2,NA,TRBJ2-1
CASSLQLRETQYF,TGTGCCAGCAGCCTACAGTTACGGGAGACCCAGTACTTC,many,TRBV27,NA,TRBJ2-5
CASSQRLVSTGELFF,TGTGCCAGCAGCCAAAGACTAGTAAGCACCGGGGAGCTGTTTTTT,few,TRBV3-1,NA,TRBJ2-2
CATSTGGPTDTQYF,TGTGCCACCAGCACCGGCGGCCCCACAGATACGCAGTATTTT,NA,TRBV15,NA,TRBJ2-3
CASSLRRGDQPQHF,TGTGCCAGCAGCTTAAGGAGGGGGGATCAGCCCCAGCATTTT,NA,TRBV7-8,NA,TRBJ1-5
CASSQDSRGYSNQPQHF,TGCGCCAGCAGCCAAGATAGTCGGGGGTATAGCAATCAGCCCCAGCATTTT,few,TRBV4-1,NA,TRBJ1-5
CSARNPGQGAWTEAFF,TGCAGTGCTAGAAACCCGGGACAGGGGGCCTGGACTGAAGCTTTCTTT,few,TRBV20-1,TRBD1,TRBJ1-1
CSARYERRETQYF,TGCAGTGCTAGATATGAGAGAAGAGAGACCCAGTACTTC,many,TRBV20-1,NA,TRBJ2-5
CASSPIGQGAYGYTF,TGTGCCAGCAGCCCCATCGGACAGGGGGCTTATGGCTACACCTTC,many,TRBV11-2,TRBD1,TRBJ1-2
CASSQGQQGNTIYF,TGCGCCAGCAGCCAAGGACAGCAAGGAAACACCATATATTTT,once,TRBV4-1,NA,TRBJ1-3
CSAAIGAGETQYF,TGCAGCGCCGCCATCGGGGCAGGAGAGACCCAGTACTTC,many,TRBV29-1,NA,TRBJ2-5
CASSQERLAGNYGYTF,TGTGCCAGCAGCCAAGAAAGATTGGCGGGGAACTATGGCTACACCTTC,few,TRBV3-1,NA,TRBJ1-2
CASSTGTGGDGYTF,TGTGCCAGTAGTACGGGTACAGGGGGCGATGGCTACACCTTC,many,TRBV19,TRBD1,TRBJ1-2
CATRTAASDTQYF,TGTGCCACCCGGACGGCCGCTTCGGATACGCAGTATTTT,few,TRBV28,NA,TRBJ2-3
CASSEGVGGTARKTQYF,TGCGCCAGCAGTGAGGGAGTAGGTGGGACCGCGAGGAAGACCCAGTACTTC,NA,TRBV10-1,NA,TRBJ2-5
CASSFYSTKDEQYF,TGTGCCAGCAGTTTCTACTCGACTAAGGATGAGCAGTACTTC,many,TRBV28,NA,TRBJ2-7
CASSLSPGTGIRKLFF,TGTGCCAGCAGTTTATCGCCCGGGACAGGGATAAGAAAACTGTTTTTT,many,TRBV27,TRBD1,TRBJ1-4
CASSQRWGIGELFF,TGCGCCAGCAGCCAACGTTGGGGCATCGGGGAGCTGTTTTTT,NA,TRBV4-1,NA,TRBJ2-2
CASSSSGTGDYEQYF,TGTGCCAGCAGTTCTAGCGGGACAGGGGACTACGAGCAGTACTTC,many,TRBV28,NA,TRBJ2-7
CAFTRGGARNTEAFF,TGTGCCTTTACAAGGGGGGGGGCGCGGAACACTGAAGCTTTCTTT,many,TRBV2,NA,TRBJ1-1
CASSLYGTGKETQYF,TGTGCCAGCAGCTTGTACGGTACCGGAAAAGAGACCCAGTACTTC,few,TRBV7-9,NA,TRBJ2-5
CASRIQELGPQHF,TGTGCCAGCAGGATACAAGAGCTGGGGCCCCAGCATTTT,NA,TRBV28,NA,TRBJ1-5
CASSLDGLETQYF,TGTGCCAGCAGTTTGGATGGGTTGGAGACCCAGTACTTC,many,TRBV28,NA,TRBJ2-5
CATINLDRGDNGYTF,TGTGCCACAATCAACCTGGACAGGGGCGACAATGGCTACACCTTC,NA,TRBV19,TRBD1,TRBJ1-2
CASSQEGSTGELFF,TGTGCCAGCAGCCAAGAAGGGTCGACCGGGGAGCTGTTTTTT,NA,TRBV3-1,NA,TRBJ2-2
CASSFSILFGEQYF,TGTGCCAGCAGTTTTTCCATACTTTTTGGCGAGCAGTACTTC,many,TRBV28,NA,TRBJ2-7
CASSAGTYQETQYF,TGCGCCAGCAGTGCAGGGACATACCAAGAGACCCAGTACTTC,few,TRBV10-2,NA,TRBJ2-5
CASSLALAGEETQYF,TGTGCCAGCAGCTTAGCCCTAGCGGGAGAAGAGACCCAGTACTTC,NA,TRBV7-6,TRBD2,TRBJ2-5
CASSIETAGNTEAFF,TGTGCCAGTAGTATAGAAACTGCCGGGAACACTGAAGCTTTCTTT,many,TRBV19,NA,TRBJ1-1
CASSFPRQGIGYGYTF,TGTGCCAGCAGTTTTCCACGGCAGGGGATCGGCTATGGCTACACCTTC,many,TRBV28,NA,TRBJ1-2
CASSSGQVGETQYF,TGCGCCAGCAGCTCGGGACAGGTGGGAGAGACCCAGTACTTC,NA,TRBV5-1,TRBD1,TRBJ2-5
CASSQEGTSDPYEQYF,TGCGCCAGCAGCCAAGAGGGGACCTCAGACCCTTACGAGCAGTACTTC,NA,TRBV4-1,NA,TRBJ2-7
CASSVEETSLHLRF,NA,many,TRBV9,NA,TRBJ1-2